The 21 T cell receptor beta chains in this list originate from one sample, sequenced in a study of T cell changes during pregnancy in multiple sclerosis. The method was immunoSEQ multiplex PCR; TCRdb's version includes in-frame clones alone and lacks a portion of them. The data show some 100,000 clones, with roughly nine tenths seen just once and 0.95% to 1.5% held by the top ten. The source was peripheral blood, collected in the second trimester of pregnancy. All receptors derive from a female donor with multiple sclerosis, enrolled in a pregnancy study.

V and J are TRBV28 and TRBJ2-7, with 12 bases that match TRBD2. V shed 5 bases and J 2 bases; nucleotides not matched to a gene: 7. CDR1 and CDR2 (germline): MDHEN, SYDVKM. The CDR3 has 16 amino acids. CDR3 amino acids: CASSPPLAGGPYEQYF. CDR3 nucleotide sequence: TGTGCCAGCAGTCCACCCCTAGCGGGAGGGCCCTACGAGCAGTACTTC.

The rearrangement uses TRBV2 and TRBJ1-5; D call uncertain. Germline lookup yields CDR1 SNHLY and CDR2 FYNNEI. V shed 4 bases and J shed 1 base, with 8 bases lying between them. This CDR3 comprises 14 residues. DNA for the CDR3: TGTGCCAGCAGTGGAGGTCAGAGCAATCAGCCCCAGCATTTT. This sequence encodes CASSGGQSNQPQHF.

The chain employs TRBV18 and TRBJ2-1, with TRBD2 identical over 7 bases. Germline assignment: CDR1 KGHSH and CDR2 LQKENI. The CDR3 spans 14 residues. The junction had 7 bases not matched to a gene; V was cut back by 3 bases and J by 8 bases. CDR3 nucleotides: TGTGCCAGCTCACCTTTGGGGGAGGGGCATGAGCAGTTCTTC. This codes for CASSPLGEGHEQFF. Full variable domain (outside the CDR3, taken from reference TRBV18 and TRBJ2-1): NAGVMQNPRHLVRRRGQEARLRCSPMKGHSHVYWYRQLPEEGLKFMVYLQKENIIDESGMPKERFSAEFPKEGPSILRIQQVVRGDSAAYFCASSPLGEGHEQFFGPGTRLTVL.

The rearrangement links TRBV11-3 to TRBJ2-2; 7 bases map to TRBD2. The CDR3 has 17 amino acids. Germline CDR1 is SGHNT and CDR2 is YENEEA. V dropped 5 bases and J dropped 4; count of bases not matched to a gene: 13. Here the CDR3 reads CASSRPLAGVGTGELFF. CDR3 sequence (DNA): TGTGCCAGCAGCCGCCCTCTCGCGGGGGTTGGCACCGGGGAGCTGTTTTTT.

The V call is TRBV18, the J call TRBJ2-3; tentative D call: TRBD2 (5 bases). Trimming removed 5 bases at V and 1 base at J, with 13 bases between. The CDR3 totals 15 residues. The germline V gene has CDR1 KGHSH and CDR2 LQKENI. CDR3 nucleotides: TGTGCCAGCTCAAACGGACTGGAACGCACAGATACGCAGTATTTT. Translated, it gives CASSNGLERTDTQYF.

This clone was recorded only once. V and J are TRBV30 and TRBJ1-2; D is possibly TRBD1 (5 bases). Germline-derived CDR1 and CDR2 are GTSNPN and SVGIG (reference sequence). The CDR3 is 13 residues long. Trimming took off 8 bases at V and 8 bases at J, with 21 bases between the two ends. CDR3 residues: CAGSGLLGGGYTF. CDR3 in DNA: TGTGCCGGCTCGGGCCTCCTGGGGGGGGGCTACACCTTC.

This chain joins TRBV25-1 and TRBJ2-7, with D perhaps matching TRBD2 (5 bases). CDR1 is MGHDK, CDR2 SYGVNS, per germline. V was shortened by 2 bases and J by 7 bases, with 15 bases between the two germline ends. This CDR3 spans 14 amino acids. The CDR3 sequence is CASSEPGRRGEQYF. In nucleotides, the CDR3 is TGTGCCAGCAGTGAACCGGGCAGGAGAGGGGAGCAGTACTTC.

Here the CDR3 DNA reads TGTGCCAGCAGCCAGCGGGCGATGTCCTACGAGCAGTACTTC. Protein: CASSQRAMSYEQYF. The rearrangement links TRBV11-2 to TRBJ2-7; D is perhaps TRBD2 (6 bases). The CDR3 is made up of 14 amino acids. V lost 5 bases and J 1 base, leaving 12 bases between the germline ends. Germline V CDR1 and CDR2: SGHAT, FQNNGV.

V usage is TRBV29-1 and J usage is TRBJ1-2, with D perhaps matching TRBD1 (6 bases). The CDR3 totals 12 residues. V lost 4 bases, J lost 3 bases, and 9 bases lay in between. Looked up from germline, CDR1 is SQVTM and CDR2 is ANQGSEA. The CDR3 region has the DNA TGCAGCGTTGGGTGGACAGACTATGGCTACACCTTC. Encoded protein: CSVGWTDYGYTF.

The rearrangement links TRBV30 to TRBJ1-2; 8 nucleotides match TRBD1. The CDR3 totals 13 residues. Germline V gives CDR1 GTSNPN, CDR2 SVGIG (reference sequence). Trimming cost V 2 bases and J 7 bases; bases outside gene matches: 6. CDR3 amino acids: CAWSRQGLGGYTF. CDR3 DNA sequence: TGTGCCTGGAGTCGACAGGGGCTTGGTGGCTACACCTTC.

The rearrangement uses TRBV6-5 and TRBJ2-7, with D perhaps matching TRBD2 (7 bases). The CDR3 length is 13 residues. In germline, CDR1 is MNHEY, CDR2 SVGAGI. Trimming pared 8 bases from V and 5 bases from J, leaving 16 bases between. CDR3 nucleotides: TGTGCCAGCTCTAACGGGGGGCTGAACGAGCAGTACTTC. Residues: CASSNGGLNEQYF.

The chain is built from TRBV6-5 and TRBJ1-1, with D hard to call. V lost 0 bases and J lost 5, with 7 bases in between. Germline V lookup: CDR1 MNHEY, CDR2 SVGAGI. This CDR3 spans 13 amino acids. CDR3 DNA: TGTGCCAGCAGTTACTCAACGGGTACTGAAGCTTTCTTT. Encoded protein: CASSYSTGTEAFF.

The V and J genes are TRBV28 and TRBJ1-1, with 8 bases fitting TRBD1. The germline V gene has CDR1 MDHEN and CDR2 SYDVKM. V lost 4 bases, J lost 7 bases, and 11 bases stayed unmatched. CDR3 length: 15 residues. For the CDR3, the DNA is TGTGCCAGCAGTTCCGTGGACAGGGAAATGGGTGAAGCTTTCTTT. It specifies CASSSVDREMGEAFF.

This chain links TRBV6-4 with TRBJ2-1, with 11 bases lining up with TRBD2. In germline, CDR1 is MRHNA, CDR2 SNTAGT. This CDR3 has 15 amino acids. The junction had 4 bases not matched to a gene; V was cut back by 7 bases and J by 2 bases. The CDR3 nucleotides read TGTGCCAGCAAGAGTAGCGGGGGGGCCTACAATGAGCAGTTCTTC. It encodes CASKSSGGAYNEQFF.

This clone was seen only once. The V and J genes are TRBV19 and TRBJ2-3; weak D call: TRBD1 (5 bases). Trimming stripped 0 bases from V and 5 bases from J, with 15 bases between. The CDR3 loop spans 16 amino acids. The V gene's germline CDR1 is LNHDA and CDR2 SQIVND (reference sequence). The CDR3 sequence is CASSIDSAGNQDTQYF. In DNA form, the CDR3 reads TGTGCCAGTAGTATAGATTCGGCAGGGAATCAAGATACGCAGTATTTT.

This clone has a single count. This chain links TRBV5-4 with TRBJ1-5; 8 bases are a match to TRBD1. Germline CDR1 is SGHNT and CDR2 is YYREEE (reference sequence). The CDR3 sequence is 15 residues long. The J segment lost 5 bases and the V segment lost 4 bases, leaving 8 bases of the junction unmatched. The CDR3 protein is CASSPAGQGYQPQHF. The CDR3 DNA reads TGTGCCAGCAGCCCCGCCGGACAGGGATATCAGCCCCAGCATTTT.

This clone has just a few counts. The genes are TRBV30 and TRBJ1-2; D not resolved. CDR3 length: 14 residues. With 0 bases removed from V and 8 bases from J, the gap between germline ends came to 16 bases. In germline, CDR1 is GTSNPN, CDR2 SVGIG (reference sequence). CDR3 in DNA: TGTGCCTGGAGTGTACATAGAAGAGGACTGGGCTACACCTTC. Its translation: CAWSVHRRGLGYTF.

V is TRBV28 and J is TRBJ1-5; 8 nucleotides line up with TRBD1. This CDR3 is 12 amino acids long. With V trimmed by 9 bases and J by 6 bases, 4 bases remained unmatched. The germline gives CDR1 MDHEN, CDR2 SYDVKM. The chain's CDR3 is CASVRGPQPQHF. CDR3 nucleotides: TGTGCCAGTGTCAGGGGGCCTCAGCCCCAGCATTTT.

The genes are TRBV7-7 and TRBJ1-4, with 9 bases matching TRBD1. Trimming at V came to 1 base and at J to 0 bases, leaving 18 bases not matched to a gene. Per germline, CDR1 SSHAT and CDR2 FNYEAQ (reference sequence). This CDR3 spans 22 amino acids. CDR3 amino acids: CASSLGPPITRDRDPTNEKLFF. For the CDR3, the DNA is TGTGCCAGCAGCTTAGGGCCACCTATAACCCGGGACAGGGACCCAACTAATGAAAAACTGTTTTTT.

The rearrangement joins TRBV28 to TRBJ2-3; a weak D match, TRBD1 (6 bases). CDR3 size: 16 residues. Between the trimmed V and J ends, which lost 3 bases and 2 bases, there was a span of 15 bases. The germline gives CDR1 MDHEN, CDR2 SYDVKM. DNA of the CDR3: TGTGCCAGCAGTTTTCTGAGGGGGTTGAACACAGATACGCAGTATTTT. This translates into CASSFLRGLNTDTQYF.

This chain connects TRBV5-6 to TRBJ2-2; 7 bases are shared with TRBD2. Germline values: CDR1 SGHDT, CDR2 YYEEEE. V lost 5 bases and J lost 0; bases outside the gene matches: 4. The length of the CDR3 is 15 residues. For the CDR3, the DNA is TGTGCCAGCAGGGAGCGGGGAGCGAACACCGGGGAGCTGTTTTTT. Residues: CASRERGANTGELFF.